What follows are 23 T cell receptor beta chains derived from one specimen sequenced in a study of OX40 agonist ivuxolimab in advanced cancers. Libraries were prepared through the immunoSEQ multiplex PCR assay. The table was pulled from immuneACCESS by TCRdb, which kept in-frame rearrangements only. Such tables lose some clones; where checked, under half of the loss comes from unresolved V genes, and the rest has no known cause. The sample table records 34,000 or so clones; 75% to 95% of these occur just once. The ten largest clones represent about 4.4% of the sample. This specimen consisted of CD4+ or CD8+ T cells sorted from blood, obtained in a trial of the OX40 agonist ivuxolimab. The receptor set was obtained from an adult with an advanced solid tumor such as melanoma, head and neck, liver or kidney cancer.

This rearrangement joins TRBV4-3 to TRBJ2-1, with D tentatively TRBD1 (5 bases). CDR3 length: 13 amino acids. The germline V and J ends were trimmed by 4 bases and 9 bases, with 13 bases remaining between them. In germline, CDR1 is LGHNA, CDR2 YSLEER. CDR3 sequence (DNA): TGCGCCAGCAGCCCCAGGGTTTGGGGTGAGCAGTTCTTC. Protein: CASSPRVWGEQFF.

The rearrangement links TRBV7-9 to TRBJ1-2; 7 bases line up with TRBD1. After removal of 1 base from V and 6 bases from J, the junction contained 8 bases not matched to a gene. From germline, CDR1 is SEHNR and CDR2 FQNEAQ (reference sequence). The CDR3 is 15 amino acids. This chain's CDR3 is CASSLVRGQMDGYTF. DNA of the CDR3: TGTGCCAGCAGCTTAGTTAGGGGGCAGATGGATGGCTACACCTTC. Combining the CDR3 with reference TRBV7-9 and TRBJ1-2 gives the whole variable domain DTGVSQNPRHKITKRGQNVTFRCDPISEHNRLYWYRQTLGQGPEFLTYFQNEAQLEKSRLLSDRFSAERPKGSFSTLEIQRTEQGDSAMYLCASSLVRGQMDGYTFGSGTRLTVV.

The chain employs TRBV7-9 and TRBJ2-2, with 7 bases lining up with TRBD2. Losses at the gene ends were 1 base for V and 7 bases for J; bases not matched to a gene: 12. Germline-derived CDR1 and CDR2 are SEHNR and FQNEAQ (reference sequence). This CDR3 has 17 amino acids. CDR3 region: CASSLGPRRESGGELFF. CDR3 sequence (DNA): TGTGCCAGCAGCTTAGGGCCAAGGCGGGAGTCCGGCGGGGAGCTGTTTTTT.

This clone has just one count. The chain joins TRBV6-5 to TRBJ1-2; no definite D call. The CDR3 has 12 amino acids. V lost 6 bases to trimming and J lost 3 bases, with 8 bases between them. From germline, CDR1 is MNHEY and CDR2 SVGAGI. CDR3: CASSGEDYGYTF. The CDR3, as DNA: TGTGCCAGCAGCGGGGAGGACTATGGCTACACCTTC.

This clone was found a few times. The CDR3 protein is CASSYTGAEAFF. The CDR3 region has the DNA TGTGCCAGCAGTTACACAGGGGCTGAAGCTTTCTTT. This rearrangement joins TRBV27 to TRBJ1-1; 7 bases are a match to TRBD1. The ends lost 4 bases at V and 6 bases at J; junction bases unmatched: 2. The CDR3 is 12 amino acids. Per germline, CDR1 MNHEY and CDR2 SMNVEV (reference sequence).

This chain's CDR3 is CASSFIGRGRALGSSYNEQFF. DNA for the CDR3: TGTGCCAGCAGTTTCATTGGGAGGGGCAGGGCTCTGGGAAGCTCCTACAATGAGCAGTTCTTC. This chain connects TRBV28 to TRBJ2-1; TRBD2 matches at 7 bases. Germline trimming cut 3 bases from V and 0 bases from J; bases unmatched to any gene: 20. CDR3 size: 21 residues. Germline lookup yields CDR1 MDHEN and CDR2 SYDVKM. Full variable domain (remainder filled in from reference TRBV28 and TRBJ2-1): DVKVTQSSRYLVKRTGEKVFLECVQDMDHENMFWYRQDPGLGLRLIYFSYDVKMKEKGDIPEGYSVSREKKERFSLILESASTNQTSMYLCASSFIGRGRALGSSYNEQFFGPGTRLTVL.

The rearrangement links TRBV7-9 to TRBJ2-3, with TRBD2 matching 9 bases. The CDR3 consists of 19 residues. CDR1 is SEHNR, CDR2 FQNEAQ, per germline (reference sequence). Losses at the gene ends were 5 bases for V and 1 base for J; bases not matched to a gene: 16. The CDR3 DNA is TGTGCCAGCAGCCCCGGTTGGGCGGGAGGGAAGCGTGGCACAGATACGCAGTATTTT. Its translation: CASSPGWAGGKRGTDTQYF.

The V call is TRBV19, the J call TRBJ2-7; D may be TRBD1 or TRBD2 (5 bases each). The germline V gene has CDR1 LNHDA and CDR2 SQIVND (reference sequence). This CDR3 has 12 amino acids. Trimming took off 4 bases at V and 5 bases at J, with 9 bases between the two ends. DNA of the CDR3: TGTGCCAGTAGTAGGGACGGTCACGAGCAGTACTTC. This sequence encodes CASSRDGHEQYF.

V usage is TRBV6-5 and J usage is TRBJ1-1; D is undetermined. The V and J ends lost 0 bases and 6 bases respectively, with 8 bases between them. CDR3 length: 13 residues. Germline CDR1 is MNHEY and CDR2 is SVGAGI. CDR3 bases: TGTGCCAGCAGTTACTCTTCCACCTCTGAAGCTTTCTTT. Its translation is CASSYSSTSEAFF.

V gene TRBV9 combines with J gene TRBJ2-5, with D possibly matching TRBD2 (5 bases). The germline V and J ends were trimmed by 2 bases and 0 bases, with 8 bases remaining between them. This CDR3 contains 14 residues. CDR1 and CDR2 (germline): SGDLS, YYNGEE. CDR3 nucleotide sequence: TGTGCCAGCAGCGTGGACGGGAACCAAGAGACCCAGTACTTC. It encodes CASSVDGNQETQYF.

The CDR3 here is CASSYNRALPEAFF. CDR3 nucleotide sequence: TGTGCCAGCAGCTACAACCGGGCTCTGCCTGAAGCTTTCTTT. The chain uses TRBV13 and TRBJ1-1, with unresolved D. Trimming stripped 4 bases from V and 6 bases from J, with 15 bases between. Germline V gives CDR1 PRHDT, CDR2 FYEKMQ (reference sequence). The CDR3 is 14 residues long.

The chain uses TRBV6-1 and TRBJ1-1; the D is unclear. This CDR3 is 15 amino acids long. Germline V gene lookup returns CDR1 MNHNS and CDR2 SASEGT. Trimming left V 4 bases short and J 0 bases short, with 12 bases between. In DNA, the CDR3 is TGTGCCAGCAGTGGAGTAGGCAGATTGAACACTGAAGCTTTCTTT. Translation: CASSGVGRLNTEAFF.

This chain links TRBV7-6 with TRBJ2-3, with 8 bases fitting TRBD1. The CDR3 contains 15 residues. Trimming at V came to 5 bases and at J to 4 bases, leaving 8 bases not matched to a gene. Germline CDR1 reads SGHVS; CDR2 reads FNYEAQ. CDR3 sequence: CASSRGQGSADTQYF. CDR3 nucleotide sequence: TGTGCCAGCAGCCGCGGACAGGGATCAGCAGATACGCAGTATTTT.

CDR3 sequence: CSVGLAGGTTDTQYF. The DNA for the CDR3 is TGCAGCGTTGGACTAGCGGGGGGAACCACAGATACGCAGTATTTT. This sequence joins TRBV29-1 and TRBJ2-3; 13 nucleotides line up with TRBD2. Germline trimming cut 4 bases from V and 2 bases from J; bases unmatched to any gene: 3. The CDR3 contains 15 residues. Per germline, CDR1 SQVTM and CDR2 ANQGSEA.

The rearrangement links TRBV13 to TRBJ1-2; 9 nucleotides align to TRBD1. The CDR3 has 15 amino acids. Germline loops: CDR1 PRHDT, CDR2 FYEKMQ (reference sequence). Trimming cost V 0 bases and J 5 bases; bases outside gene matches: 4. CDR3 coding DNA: TGTGCCAGCAGCTTAGGCGGAGGGACAGGGTATGGCTACACCTTC. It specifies CASSLGGGTGYGYTF.

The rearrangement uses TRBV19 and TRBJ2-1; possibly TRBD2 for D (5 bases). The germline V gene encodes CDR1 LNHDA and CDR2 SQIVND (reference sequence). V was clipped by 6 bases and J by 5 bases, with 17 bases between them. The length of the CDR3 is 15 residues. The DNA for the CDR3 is TGTGCCAGTAGCCCTATGCCCCGGGGTAACAATGAGCAGTTCTTC. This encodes CASSPMPRGNNEQFF.

The CDR3 DNA is TGTGCCAGCAGGTTTGGAAACACCATATATTTT. This gives the protein CASRFGNTIYF. The J gene is TRBJ1-3, the V gene TRBV2; D gene uncertain. CDR3 length: 11 residues. Germline CDR1 reads SNHLY; CDR2 reads FYNNEI. The V end lost 6 bases, the J end lost 3 bases, and 3 bases lay between the germline ends.

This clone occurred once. The CDR3 DNA is TGTGCCAGCAGCCCTCGGCCCCACCCCTACGAGCAGTACTTC. Encoded protein: CASSPRPHPYEQYF. The rearrangement joins TRBV7-2 to TRBJ2-7; D ambiguous. Germline values: CDR1 SGHTA, CDR2 FQGNSA. V was shortened by 5 bases and J by 2 bases, with 13 bases between the two germline ends. CDR3 length: 14 amino acids.

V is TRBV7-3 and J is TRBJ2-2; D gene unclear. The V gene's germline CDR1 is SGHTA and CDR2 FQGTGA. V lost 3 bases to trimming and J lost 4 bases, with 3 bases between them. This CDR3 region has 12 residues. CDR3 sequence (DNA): TGTGCCAGCAGCTTGTTCACCGGGGAGCTGTTTTTT. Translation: CASSLFTGELFF.

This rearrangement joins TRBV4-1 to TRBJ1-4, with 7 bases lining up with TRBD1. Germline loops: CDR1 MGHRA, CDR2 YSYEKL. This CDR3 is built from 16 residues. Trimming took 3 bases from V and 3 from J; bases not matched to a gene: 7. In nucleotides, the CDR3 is TGCGCCAGCAGCCATCTCGGACAGGTGGCTAATGAAAAACTGTTTTTT. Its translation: CASSHLGQVANEKLFF.

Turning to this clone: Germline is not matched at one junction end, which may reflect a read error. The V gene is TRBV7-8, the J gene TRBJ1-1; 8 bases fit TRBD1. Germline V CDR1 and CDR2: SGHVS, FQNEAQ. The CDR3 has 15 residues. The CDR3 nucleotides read TGTGCCAGCACCTTAATACAGGGGGGACACACTGAAGCTTTCTTT. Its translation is CASTLIQGGHTEAFF.

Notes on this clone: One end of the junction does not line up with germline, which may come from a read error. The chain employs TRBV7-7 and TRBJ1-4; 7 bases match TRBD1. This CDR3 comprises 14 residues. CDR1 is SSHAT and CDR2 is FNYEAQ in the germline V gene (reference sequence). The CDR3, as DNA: TGTGCTAGCAGCGACACTCCAGGGGGGGAAAAACTGTTTTTT. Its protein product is CASSDTPGGEKLFF.

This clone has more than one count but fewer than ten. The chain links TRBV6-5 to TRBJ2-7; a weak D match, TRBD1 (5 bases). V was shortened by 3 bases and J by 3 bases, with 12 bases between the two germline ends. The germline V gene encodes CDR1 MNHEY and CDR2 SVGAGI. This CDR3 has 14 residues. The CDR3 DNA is TGTGCCAGCAGTTATTCCGGACATAGCTACGAGCAGTACTTC. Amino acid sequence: CASSYSGHSYEQYF.